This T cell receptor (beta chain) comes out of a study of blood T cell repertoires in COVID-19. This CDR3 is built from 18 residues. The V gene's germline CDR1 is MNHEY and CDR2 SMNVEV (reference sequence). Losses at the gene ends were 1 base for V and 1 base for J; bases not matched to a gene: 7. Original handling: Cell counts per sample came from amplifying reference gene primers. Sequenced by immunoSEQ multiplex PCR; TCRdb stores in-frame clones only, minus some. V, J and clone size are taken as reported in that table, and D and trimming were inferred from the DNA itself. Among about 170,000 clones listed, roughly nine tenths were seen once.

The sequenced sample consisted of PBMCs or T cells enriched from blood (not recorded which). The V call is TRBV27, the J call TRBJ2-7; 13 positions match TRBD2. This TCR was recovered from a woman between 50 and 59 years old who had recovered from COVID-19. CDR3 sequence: CASSLLGLAGSGSYEQYF. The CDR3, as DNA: TGTGCCAGCAGTTTATTGGGACTAGCGGGATCTGGTTCCTACGAGCAGTACTTC.